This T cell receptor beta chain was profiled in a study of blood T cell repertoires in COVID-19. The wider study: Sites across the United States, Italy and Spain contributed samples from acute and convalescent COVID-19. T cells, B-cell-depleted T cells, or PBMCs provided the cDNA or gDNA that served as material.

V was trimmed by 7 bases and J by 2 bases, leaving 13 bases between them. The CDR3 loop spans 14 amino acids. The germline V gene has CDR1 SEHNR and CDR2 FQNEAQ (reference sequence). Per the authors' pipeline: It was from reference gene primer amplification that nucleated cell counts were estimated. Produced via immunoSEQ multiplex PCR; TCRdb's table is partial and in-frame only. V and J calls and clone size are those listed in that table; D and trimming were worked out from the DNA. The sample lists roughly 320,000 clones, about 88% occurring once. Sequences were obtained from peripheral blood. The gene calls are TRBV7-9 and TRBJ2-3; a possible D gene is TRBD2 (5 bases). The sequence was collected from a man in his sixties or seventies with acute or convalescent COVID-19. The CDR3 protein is CASIYRGSTDTQYF. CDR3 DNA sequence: TGTGCCAGCATATATCGAGGGTCCACAGATACGCAGTATTTT. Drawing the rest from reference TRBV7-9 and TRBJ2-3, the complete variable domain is DTGVSQNPRHKITKRGQNVTFRCDPISEHNRLYWYRQTLGQGPEFLTYFQNEAQLEKSRLLSDRFSAERPKGSFSTLEIQRTEQGDSAMYLCASIYRGSTDTQYFGPGTRLTVL.